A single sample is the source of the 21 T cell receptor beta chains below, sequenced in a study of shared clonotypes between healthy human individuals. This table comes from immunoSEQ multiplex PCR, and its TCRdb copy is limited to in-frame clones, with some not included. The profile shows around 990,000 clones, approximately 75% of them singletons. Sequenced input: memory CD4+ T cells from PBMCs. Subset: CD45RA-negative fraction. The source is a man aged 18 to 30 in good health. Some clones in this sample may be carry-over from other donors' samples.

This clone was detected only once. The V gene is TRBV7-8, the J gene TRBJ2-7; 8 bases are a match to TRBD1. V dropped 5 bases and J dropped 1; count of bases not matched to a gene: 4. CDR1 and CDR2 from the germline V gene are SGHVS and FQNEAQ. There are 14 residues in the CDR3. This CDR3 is CASSLRDRSYEQYF. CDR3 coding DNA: TGTGCCAGCAGCCTACGGGACAGGTCCTACGAGCAGTACTTC. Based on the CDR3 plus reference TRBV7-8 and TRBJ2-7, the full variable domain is GAGVSQSPRYKVAKRGQDVALRCDPISGHVSLFWYQQALGQGPEFLTYFQNEAQLDKSGLPSDRFFAERPEGSVSTLKIQRTQQEDSAVYLCASSLRDRSYEQYFGPGTRLTVT.

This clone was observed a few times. DNA of the CDR3: TGTGCCAGCAGCTTGACTGGGGTCCATCAGCCCCAGCATTTT. Amino acid sequence: CASSLTGVHQPQHF. The chain combines TRBV7-9 with TRBJ1-5; unclear D gene. CDR1 SEHNR and CDR2 FQNEAQ come from the germline V gene (reference sequence). This CDR3 has 14 amino acids. V lost 3 bases, J lost 5 bases, and 11 bases lay in between.

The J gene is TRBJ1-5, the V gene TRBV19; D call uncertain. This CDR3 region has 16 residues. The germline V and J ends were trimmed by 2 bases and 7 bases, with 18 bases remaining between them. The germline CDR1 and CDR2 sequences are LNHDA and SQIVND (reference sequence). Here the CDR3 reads CASSITGLGYPQPQHF. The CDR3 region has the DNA TGTGCCAGTAGTATAACTGGGCTGGGCTATCCACAGCCCCAGCATTTT.

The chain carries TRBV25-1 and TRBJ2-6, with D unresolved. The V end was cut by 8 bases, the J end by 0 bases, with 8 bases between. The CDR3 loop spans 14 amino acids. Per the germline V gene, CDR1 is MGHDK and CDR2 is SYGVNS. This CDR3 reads CASGGNSGANVLTF. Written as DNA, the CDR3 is TGTGCCAGCGGCGGTAACTCTGGGGCCAACGTCCTGACTTTC.

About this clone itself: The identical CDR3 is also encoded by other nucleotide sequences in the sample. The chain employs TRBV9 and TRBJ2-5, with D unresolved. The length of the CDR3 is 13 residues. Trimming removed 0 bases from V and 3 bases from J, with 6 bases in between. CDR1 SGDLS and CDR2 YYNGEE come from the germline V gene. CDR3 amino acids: CASSVGTEETQYF. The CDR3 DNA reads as TGTGCCAGCAGCGTAGGCACCGAAGAGACCCAGTACTTC.

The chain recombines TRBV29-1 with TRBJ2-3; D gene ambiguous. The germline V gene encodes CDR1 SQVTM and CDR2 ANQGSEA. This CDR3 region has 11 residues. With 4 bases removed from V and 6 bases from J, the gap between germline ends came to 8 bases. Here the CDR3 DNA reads TGCAGCGTTGTATTTGCGGATACGCAGTATTTT. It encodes CSVVFADTQYF.

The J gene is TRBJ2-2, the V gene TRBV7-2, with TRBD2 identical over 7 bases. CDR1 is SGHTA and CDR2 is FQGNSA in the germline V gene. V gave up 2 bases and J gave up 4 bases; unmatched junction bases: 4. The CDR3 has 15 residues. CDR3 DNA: TGTGCCAGCAGCTTAATCGGCGGGAGCACCGGGGAGCTGTTTTTT. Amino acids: CASSLIGGSTGELFF.

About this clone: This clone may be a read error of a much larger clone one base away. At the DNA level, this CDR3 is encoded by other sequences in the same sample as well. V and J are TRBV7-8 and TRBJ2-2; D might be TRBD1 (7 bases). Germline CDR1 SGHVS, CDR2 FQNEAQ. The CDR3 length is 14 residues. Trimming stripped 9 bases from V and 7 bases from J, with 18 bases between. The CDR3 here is CASSRRQGGGELFF. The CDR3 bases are TGTGCCAGTAGCCGTCGACAGGGAGGCGGGGAGCTGTTTTTT.

This CDR3 is CASSLTGGGNTIYF. For the CDR3, the DNA is TGCGCCAGCAGCCTGACAGGGGGTGGAAACACCATATATTTT. The chain has TRBV4-1 and TRBJ1-3; TRBD1 agrees at 9 bases. With V trimmed by 4 bases and J by 3 bases, 1 base remained unmatched. CDR3 length: 14 amino acids. Germline V gene data show CDR1 as MGHRA and CDR2 as YSYEKL.

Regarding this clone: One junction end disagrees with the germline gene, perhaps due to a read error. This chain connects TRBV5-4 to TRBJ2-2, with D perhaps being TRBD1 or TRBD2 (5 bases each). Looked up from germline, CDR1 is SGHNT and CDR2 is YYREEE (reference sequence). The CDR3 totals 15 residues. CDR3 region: CASSHRDGNAGELFF. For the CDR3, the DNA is TGTGCCAGCAGCCACCGGGACGGGAACGCCGGGGAGCTGTTTTTT.

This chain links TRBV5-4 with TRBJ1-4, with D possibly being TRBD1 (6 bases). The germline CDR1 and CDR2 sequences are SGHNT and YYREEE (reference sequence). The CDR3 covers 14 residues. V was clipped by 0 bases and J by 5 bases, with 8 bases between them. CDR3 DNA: TGTGCCAGCAGCTTGGGACAGGAGAATGAAAAACTGTTTTTT. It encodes CASSLGQENEKLFF.

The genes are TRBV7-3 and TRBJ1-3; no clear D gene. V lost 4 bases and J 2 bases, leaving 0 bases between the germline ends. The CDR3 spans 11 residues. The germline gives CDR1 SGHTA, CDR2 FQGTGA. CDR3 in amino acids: CASSSGNTIYF. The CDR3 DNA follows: TGTGCCAGCAGCTCTGGAAACACCATATATTTT.

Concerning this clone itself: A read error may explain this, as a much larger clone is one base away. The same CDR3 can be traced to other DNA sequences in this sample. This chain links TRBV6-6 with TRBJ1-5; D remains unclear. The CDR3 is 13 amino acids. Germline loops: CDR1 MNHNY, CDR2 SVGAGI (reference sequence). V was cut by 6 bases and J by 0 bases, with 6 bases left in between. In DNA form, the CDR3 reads TGTGCCAGCAGACCGGATAGCAATCAGCCCCAGCATTTT. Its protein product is CASRPDSNQPQHF.

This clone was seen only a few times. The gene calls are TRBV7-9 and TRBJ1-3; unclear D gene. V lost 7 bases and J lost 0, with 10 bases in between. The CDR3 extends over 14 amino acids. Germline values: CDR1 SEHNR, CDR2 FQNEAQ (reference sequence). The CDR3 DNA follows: TGTGCCAGCATCACGCCGAGCTCTGGAAACACCATATATTTT. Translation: CASITPSSGNTIYF.

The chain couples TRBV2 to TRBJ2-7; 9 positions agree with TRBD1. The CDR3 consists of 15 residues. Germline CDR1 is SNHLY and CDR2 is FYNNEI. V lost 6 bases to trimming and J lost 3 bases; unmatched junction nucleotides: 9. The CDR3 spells CASRRRGTGFYEQYF. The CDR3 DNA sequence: TGTGCCAGCAGACGACGCGGGACAGGGTTCTACGAGCAGTACTTC.

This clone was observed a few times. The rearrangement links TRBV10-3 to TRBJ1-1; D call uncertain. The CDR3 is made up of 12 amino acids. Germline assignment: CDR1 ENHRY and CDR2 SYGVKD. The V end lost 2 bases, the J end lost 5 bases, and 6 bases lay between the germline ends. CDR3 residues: CAISEKVTEAFF. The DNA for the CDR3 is TGTGCCATCAGTGAGAAGGTTACTGAAGCTTTCTTT.

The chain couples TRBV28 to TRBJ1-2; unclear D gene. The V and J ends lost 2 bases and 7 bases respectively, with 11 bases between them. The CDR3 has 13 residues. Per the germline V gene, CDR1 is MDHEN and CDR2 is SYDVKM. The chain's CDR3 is CASSLHPEGGYTF. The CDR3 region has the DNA TGTGCCAGCAGTTTACACCCCGAAGGTGGCTACACCTTC.

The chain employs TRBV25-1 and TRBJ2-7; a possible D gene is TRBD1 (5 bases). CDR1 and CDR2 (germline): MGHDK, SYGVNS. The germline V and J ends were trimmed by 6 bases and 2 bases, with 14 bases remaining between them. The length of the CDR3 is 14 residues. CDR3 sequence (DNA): TGTGCCAGCAGCAAAGGGGCAGGTCCCTACGAGCAGTACTTC. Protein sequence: CASSKGAGPYEQYF.

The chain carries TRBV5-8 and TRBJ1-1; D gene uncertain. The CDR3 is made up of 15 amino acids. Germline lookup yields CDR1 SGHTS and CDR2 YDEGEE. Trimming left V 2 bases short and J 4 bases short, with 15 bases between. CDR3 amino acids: CASSFDPGGGTEAFF. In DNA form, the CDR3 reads TGTGCCAGCAGCTTCGACCCTGGAGGAGGCACTGAAGCTTTCTTT.

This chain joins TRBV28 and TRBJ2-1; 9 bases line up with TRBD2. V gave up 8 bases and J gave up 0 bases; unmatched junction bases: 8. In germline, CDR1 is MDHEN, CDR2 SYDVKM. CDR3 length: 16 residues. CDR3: CASHGAGGFSYNEQFF. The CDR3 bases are TGTGCCAGCCACGGAGCGGGAGGTTTCTCCTACAATGAGCAGTTCTTC. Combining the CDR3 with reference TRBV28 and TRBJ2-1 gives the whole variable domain DVKVTQSSRYLVKRTGEKVFLECVQDMDHENMFWYRQDPGLGLRLIYFSYDVKMKEKGDIPEGYSVSREKKERFSLILESASTNQTSMYLCASHGAGGFSYNEQFFGPGTRLTVL.

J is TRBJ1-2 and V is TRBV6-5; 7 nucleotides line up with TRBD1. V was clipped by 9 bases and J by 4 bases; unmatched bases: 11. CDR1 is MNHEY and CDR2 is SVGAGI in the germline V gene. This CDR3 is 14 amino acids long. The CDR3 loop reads CASYKTGWAYGYTF. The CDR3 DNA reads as TGTGCCAGTTACAAGACAGGGTGGGCCTATGGCTACACCTTC.